This entry describes one T cell receptor (beta chain). The CDR3 is 13 residues long. Germline lookup yields CDR1 MDHEN and CDR2 SYDVKM. The V end lost 10 bases, the J end lost 1 base, and 13 bases lay between the germline ends. This specimen comes from a study of early T cells in non-severe SARS-CoV-2 infection. On the study more broadly: Sequencing of bulk RNA from unsorted whole blood was done, without chain pairing.

In TCRdb, the 5' RACE reads were re-called with MiXCR into one record per CDR3 protein. The sample holds 90,000 to 120,000 distinct CDR3 sequences, 11% seen once. Specimen: whole blood. The rearrangement links TRBV28 to TRBJ1-1; D is unresolved. The sequence was collected from an adult who was a healthcare worker with PCR-confirmed SARS-CoV-2 infection or an uninfected control (not recorded which). The CDR3 protein is CATSGQSNTEAFF. DNA for the CDR3: TGTGCCACCTCTGGGCAGTCGAACACTGAAGCTTTCTTT.